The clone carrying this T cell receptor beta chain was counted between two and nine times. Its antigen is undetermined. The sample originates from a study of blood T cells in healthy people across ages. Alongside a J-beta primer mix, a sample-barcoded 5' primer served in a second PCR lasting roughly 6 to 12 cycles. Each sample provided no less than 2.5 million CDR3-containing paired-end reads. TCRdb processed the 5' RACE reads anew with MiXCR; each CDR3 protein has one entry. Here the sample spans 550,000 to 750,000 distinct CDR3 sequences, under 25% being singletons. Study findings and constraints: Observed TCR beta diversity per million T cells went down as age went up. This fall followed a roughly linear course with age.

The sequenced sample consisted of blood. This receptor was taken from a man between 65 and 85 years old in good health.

This chain's CDR3 is CASSLFVGGETQYF. Written as DNA, the CDR3 is TGCGCCAGCAGCTTATTCGTAGGGGGAGAGACCCAGTACTTC. The rearrangement joins TRBV5-1 to TRBJ2-5, with D maybe TRBD1 (6 bases). V was pared by 2 bases and J by 4 bases, with 12 bases between. The CDR3 totals 14 residues. The V gene's germline CDR1 is SGHRS and CDR2 YFSETQ.